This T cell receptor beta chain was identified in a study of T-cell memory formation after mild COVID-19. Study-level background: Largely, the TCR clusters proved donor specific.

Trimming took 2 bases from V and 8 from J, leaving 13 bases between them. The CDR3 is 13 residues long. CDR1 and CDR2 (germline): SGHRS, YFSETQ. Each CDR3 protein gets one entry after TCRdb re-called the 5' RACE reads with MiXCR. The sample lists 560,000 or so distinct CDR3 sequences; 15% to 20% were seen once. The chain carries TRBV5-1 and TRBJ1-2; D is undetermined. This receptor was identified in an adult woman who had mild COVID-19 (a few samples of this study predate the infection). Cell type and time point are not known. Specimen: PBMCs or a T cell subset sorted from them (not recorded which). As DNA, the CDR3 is TGCGCCAGCAGCTTCGAGGGAAGTTTGGGCTACACCTTC. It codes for CASSFEGSLGYTF.